Presented here are 10 T cell receptor beta chains from one specimen sequenced in a study of T-cell reconstitution after alpha-beta-depleted transplantation in children. Preparation of the TCRbeta library used unique molecular identifiers. Via MiXCR, TCRdb re-called the PCR reads, giving one row per CDR3 protein. The table has about 420,000 distinct CDR3 sequences, about a tenth seen once. The sequencing here drew on PBMCs from the stem cell graft donor, taken from the stem cell graft. All receptors derive from a human donor who donated a stem cell graft to a child with acute myeloid leukemia.

Concerning this clonotype: A junction end diverges from the germline sequence, so it may reflect a read error. The chain uses TRBV7-3 and TRBJ1-1, with D perhaps TRBD1 (5 bases). CDR1 is SGHTA and CDR2 is FQGTGA in the germline V gene. The CDR3 extends over 14 amino acids. The CDR3 bases are TGTGCCAGCAGCCCGGGGGGGAGTGACACTGACGCTTTCTTT. Its translation is CASSPGGSDTDAFF. The whole variable domain, filled in from reference TRBV7-3 and TRBJ1-1, reads GAGVSQTPSNKVTEKGKYVELRCDPISGHTALYWYRQSLGQGPEFLIYFQGTGAADDSGLPNDRFFAVRPEGSVSTLKIQRTERGDSAVYLCASSPGGSDTDAFFGQGTRLTVV.

V is TRBV11-2 and J is TRBJ2-7; perhaps TRBD1 as D (5 bases). The CDR3 runs 19 residues. In germline, CDR1 is SGHAT, CDR2 FQNNGV. V shed 0 bases and J shed 0 bases, with 21 bases lying between them. The CDR3: CASSLDGQGLRPFSYEQYV. The CDR3 bases are TGTGCCAGCAGCTTAGATGGGCAGGGTCTCCGGCCCTTCTCCTACGAGCAGTACGTC.

J is TRBJ2-1 and V is TRBV6-1; 14 bases fit TRBD2. This CDR3 is 15 amino acids long. Trimming cost V 8 bases and J 13 bases; bases outside gene matches: 13. Germline V gives CDR1 MNHNS, CDR2 SASEGT. This chain's CDR3 is CASRPPGTSGGDQFF. The CDR3 nucleotides are TGTGCCAGCCGCCCCCCCGGGACTAGCGGGGGAGACCAGTTCTTC.

V usage is TRBV7-2 and J usage is TRBJ2-5; D is unresolved. Per the germline V gene, CDR1 is SGHTA and CDR2 is FQGNSA. The V end lost 5 bases, the J end lost 4 bases, and 14 bases lay between the germline ends. This CDR3 comprises 14 residues. CDR3 DNA sequence: TGTGCCAGCAGCCGAGGCGGAGCCGGAGAGACCCAGTACTTC. Its protein is CASSRGGAGETQYF.

This clonotype has a handful of counts. This chain links TRBV27 with TRBJ1-5; no firm D call. The V end was cut by 4 bases, the J end by 6 bases, with 13 bases between. The germline gives CDR1 MNHEY, CDR2 SMNVEV (reference sequence). The CDR3 extends over 14 amino acids. The CDR3 sequence: CASSSIAPGQPQHF. In DNA, the CDR3 is TGTGCCAGCAGTTCTATAGCCCCGGGTCAGCCCCAGCATTTT.

The gene calls are TRBV7-2 and TRBJ2-5, with 10 bases matching TRBD2. Trimming took 5 bases from V and 2 from J; bases not matched to a gene: 8. The germline CDR1 and CDR2 sequences are SGHTA and FQGNSA. This CDR3 has 16 residues. This CDR3 reads CASSPWERGGQETQYF. The CDR3 nucleotides are TGTGCCAGCAGCCCGTGGGAGCGGGGGGGACAAGAGACCCAGTACTTC.

This clonotype showed up many times. V and J are TRBV6-5 and TRBJ1-5, with D perhaps TRBD1 (5 bases). This CDR3 contains 15 residues. Looked up from germline, CDR1 is MNHEY and CDR2 is SVGAGI. Trimming left V 6 bases short and J 7 bases short, with 19 bases between. CDR3 sequence reads: CASRAGTDWHQPQHF. As DNA, the CDR3 is TGTGCCAGCAGGGCTGGGACGGACTGGCACCAGCCCCAGCATTTT.

The gene calls are TRBV12-3 or TRBV12-4 and TRBJ1-1, with D possibly TRBD1 on 5 matching bases. V shed 7 bases and J shed 3 bases, with 15 bases lying between them. The CDR3 covers 14 residues. CDR3 nucleotides: TGTGCCAGCAACGTTCGGCGGGGGGACACTGAAGCTTTCTTT. Protein: CASNVRRGDTEAFF.

This clonotype appeared a few times. The CDR3 carries no conserved terminal phenylalanine or tryptophan, so it likely arises from a read error. No DNA is shown, since the ends of the CDR3 on it are uncertain; the CDR3 is the one TCRdb lists. This chain connects TRBV29-1 to TRBJ2-7. The CDR3 is 10 amino acids in total, end residues counted. From germline, CDR1 is SQVTM and CDR2 ANQGSEA. This CDR3 reads CSVLGQIPTT.

The rearrangement joins TRBV6-5 to TRBJ1-2; no clear D. V lost 4 bases and J 13 bases, leaving 16 bases between the germline ends. The CDR3 covers 12 residues. The germline gives CDR1 MNHEY, CDR2 SVGAGI. CDR3 bases: TGTGCCAGCAGTTCTTTCGAGGGCAACCGCACCTTC. Amino acids: CASSSFEGNRTF.